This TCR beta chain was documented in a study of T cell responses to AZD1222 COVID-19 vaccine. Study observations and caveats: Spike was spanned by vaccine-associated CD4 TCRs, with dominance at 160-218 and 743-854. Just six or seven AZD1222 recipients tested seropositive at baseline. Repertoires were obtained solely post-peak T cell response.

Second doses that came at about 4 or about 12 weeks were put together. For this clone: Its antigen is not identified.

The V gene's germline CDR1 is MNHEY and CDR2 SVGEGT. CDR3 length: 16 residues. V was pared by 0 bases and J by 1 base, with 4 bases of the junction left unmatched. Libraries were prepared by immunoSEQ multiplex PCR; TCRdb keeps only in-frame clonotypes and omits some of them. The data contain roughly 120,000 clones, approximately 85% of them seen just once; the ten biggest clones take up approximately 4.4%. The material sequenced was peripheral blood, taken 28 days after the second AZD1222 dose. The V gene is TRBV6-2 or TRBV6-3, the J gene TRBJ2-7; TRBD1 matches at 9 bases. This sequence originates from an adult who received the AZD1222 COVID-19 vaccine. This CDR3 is CASSYSRQGVSYEQYF. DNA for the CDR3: TGTGCCAGCAGTTACTCGAGACAGGGGGTATCCTACGAGCAGTACTTC.